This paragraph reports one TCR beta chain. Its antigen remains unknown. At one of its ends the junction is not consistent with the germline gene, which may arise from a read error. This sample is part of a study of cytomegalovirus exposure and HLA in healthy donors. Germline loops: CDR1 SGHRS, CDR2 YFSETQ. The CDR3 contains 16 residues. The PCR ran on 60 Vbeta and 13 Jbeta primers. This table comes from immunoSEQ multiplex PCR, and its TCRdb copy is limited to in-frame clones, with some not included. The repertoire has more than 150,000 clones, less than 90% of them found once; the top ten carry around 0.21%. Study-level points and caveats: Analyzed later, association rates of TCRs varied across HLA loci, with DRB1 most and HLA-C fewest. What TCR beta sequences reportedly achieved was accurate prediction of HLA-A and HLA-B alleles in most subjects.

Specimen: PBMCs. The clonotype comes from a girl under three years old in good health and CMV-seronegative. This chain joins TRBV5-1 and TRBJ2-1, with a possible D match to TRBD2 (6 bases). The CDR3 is CASSLGRGPPNNGQFF. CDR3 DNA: TGCGCCAGCAGCCTGGGGCGGGGACCTCCGAATAATGGGCAGTTCTTC.